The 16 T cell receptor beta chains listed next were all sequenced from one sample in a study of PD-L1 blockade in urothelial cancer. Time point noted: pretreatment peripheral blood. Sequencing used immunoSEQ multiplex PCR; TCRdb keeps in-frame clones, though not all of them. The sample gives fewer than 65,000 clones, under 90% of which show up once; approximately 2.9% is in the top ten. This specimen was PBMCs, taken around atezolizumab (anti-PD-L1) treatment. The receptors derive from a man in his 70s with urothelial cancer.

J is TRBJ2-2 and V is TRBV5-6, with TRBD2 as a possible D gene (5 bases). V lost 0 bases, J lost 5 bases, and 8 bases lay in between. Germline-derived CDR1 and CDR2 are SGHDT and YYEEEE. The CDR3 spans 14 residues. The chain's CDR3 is CASSLGEYTGELFF. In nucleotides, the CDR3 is TGTGCCAGCAGCTTGGGGGAGTATACCGGGGAGCTGTTTTTT.

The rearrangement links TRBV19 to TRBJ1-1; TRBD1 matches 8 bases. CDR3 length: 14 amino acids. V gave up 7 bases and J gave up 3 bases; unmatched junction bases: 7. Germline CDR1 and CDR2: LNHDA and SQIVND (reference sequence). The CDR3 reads CASTRTGFDTEAFF. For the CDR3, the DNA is TGTGCCAGTACGAGGACAGGGTTCGACACTGAAGCTTTCTTT.

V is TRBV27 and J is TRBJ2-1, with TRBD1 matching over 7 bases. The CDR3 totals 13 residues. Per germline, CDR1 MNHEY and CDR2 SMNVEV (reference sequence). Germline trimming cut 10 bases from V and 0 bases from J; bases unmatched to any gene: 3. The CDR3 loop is CATRDSSYNEQFF. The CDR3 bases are TGTGCCACCAGGGACAGCTCCTACAATGAGCAGTTCTTC.

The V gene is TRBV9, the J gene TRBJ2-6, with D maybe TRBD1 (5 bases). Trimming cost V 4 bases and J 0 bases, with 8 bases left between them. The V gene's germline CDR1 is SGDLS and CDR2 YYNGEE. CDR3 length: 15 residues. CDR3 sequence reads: CASSSDSSGANVLTF. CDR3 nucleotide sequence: TGTGCCAGCAGCTCCGACAGCTCTGGGGCCAACGTCCTGACTTTC.

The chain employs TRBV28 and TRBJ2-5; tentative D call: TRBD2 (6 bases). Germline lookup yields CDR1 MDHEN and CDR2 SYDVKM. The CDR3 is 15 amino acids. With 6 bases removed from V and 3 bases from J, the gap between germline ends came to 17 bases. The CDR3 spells CASSPMSRLEETQYF. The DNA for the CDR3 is TGTGCCAGCAGCCCGATGTCCAGACTAGAAGAGACCCAGTACTTC.

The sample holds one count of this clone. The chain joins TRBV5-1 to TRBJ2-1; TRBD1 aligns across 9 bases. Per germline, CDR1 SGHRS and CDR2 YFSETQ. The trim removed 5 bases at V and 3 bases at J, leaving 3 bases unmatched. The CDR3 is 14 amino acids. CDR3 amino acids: CASRAGQGYNEQFF. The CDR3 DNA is TGCGCCAGCAGGGCGGGACAGGGCTACAATGAGCAGTTCTTC.

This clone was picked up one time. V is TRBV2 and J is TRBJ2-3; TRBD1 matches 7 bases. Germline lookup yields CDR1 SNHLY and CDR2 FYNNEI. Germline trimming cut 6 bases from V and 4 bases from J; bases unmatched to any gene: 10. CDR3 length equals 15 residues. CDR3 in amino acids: CASRARDRFSDTQYF. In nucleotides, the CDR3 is TGTGCCAGCAGGGCCCGGGACAGATTTTCAGATACGCAGTATTTT.

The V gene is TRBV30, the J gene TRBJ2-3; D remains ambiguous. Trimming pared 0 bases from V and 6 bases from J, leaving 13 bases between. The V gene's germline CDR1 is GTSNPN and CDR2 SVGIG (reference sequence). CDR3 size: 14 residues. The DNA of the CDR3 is TGTGCCTGGAGTGTACGGCTAGTTGACGATACGCAGTATTTT. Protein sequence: CAWSVRLVDDTQYF.

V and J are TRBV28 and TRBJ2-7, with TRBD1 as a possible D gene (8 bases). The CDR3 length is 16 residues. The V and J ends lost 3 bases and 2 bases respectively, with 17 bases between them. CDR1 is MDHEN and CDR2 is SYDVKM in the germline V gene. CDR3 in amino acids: CASSFWQTGGAYEQYF. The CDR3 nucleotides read TGTGCCAGCAGTTTTTGGCAAACAGGGGGGGCCTACGAGCAGTACTTC.

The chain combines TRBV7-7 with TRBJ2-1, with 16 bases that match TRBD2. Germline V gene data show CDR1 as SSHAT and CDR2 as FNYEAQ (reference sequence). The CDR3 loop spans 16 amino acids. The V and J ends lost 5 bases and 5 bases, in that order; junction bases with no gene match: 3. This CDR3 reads CASSTGLAGGDNEQFF. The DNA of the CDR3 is TGTGCCAGCAGCACGGGACTAGCGGGGGGGGACAATGAGCAGTTCTTC. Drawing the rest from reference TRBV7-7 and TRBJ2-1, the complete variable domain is GAGVSQSPRYKVTKRGQDVTLRCDPISSHATLYWYQQALGQGPEFLTYFNYEAQPDKSGLPSDRFSAERPEGSISTLTIQRTEQRDSAMYRCASSTGLAGGDNEQFFGPGTRLTVL.

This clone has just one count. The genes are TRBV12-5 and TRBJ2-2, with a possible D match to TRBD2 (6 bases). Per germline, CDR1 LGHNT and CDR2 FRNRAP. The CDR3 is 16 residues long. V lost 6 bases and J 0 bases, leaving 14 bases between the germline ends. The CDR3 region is CASGSGTASNTGELFF. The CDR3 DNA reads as TGTGCTAGTGGCTCCGGGACTGCCTCGAACACCGGGGAGCTGTTTTTT.

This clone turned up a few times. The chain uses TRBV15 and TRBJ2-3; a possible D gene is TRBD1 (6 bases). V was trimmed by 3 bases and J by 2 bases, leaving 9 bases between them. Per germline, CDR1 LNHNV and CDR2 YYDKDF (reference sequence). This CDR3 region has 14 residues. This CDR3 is CATSSGQITDTQYF. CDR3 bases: TGTGCCACCAGCAGCGGACAGATCACAGATACGCAGTATTTT. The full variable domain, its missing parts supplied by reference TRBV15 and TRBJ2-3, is DAMVIQNPRYQVTQFGKPVTLSCSQTLNHNVMYWYQQKSSQAPKLLFHYYDKDFNNEADTPDNFQSRRPNTSFCFLDIRSPGLGDTAMYLCATSSGQITDTQYFGPGTRLTVL.

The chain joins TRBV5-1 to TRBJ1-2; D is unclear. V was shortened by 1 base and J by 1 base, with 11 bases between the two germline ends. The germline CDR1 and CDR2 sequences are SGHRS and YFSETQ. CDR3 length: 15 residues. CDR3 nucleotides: TGCGCCAGCAGCTTGAATATCGGGGTTAACTATGGCTACACCTTC. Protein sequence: CASSLNIGVNYGYTF.

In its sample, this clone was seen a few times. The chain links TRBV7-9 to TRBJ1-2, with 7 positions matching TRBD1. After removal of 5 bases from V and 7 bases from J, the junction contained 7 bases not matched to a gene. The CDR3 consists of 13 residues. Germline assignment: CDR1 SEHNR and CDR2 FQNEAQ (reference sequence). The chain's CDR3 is CASSQQGGGGYTF. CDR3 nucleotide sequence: TGTGCCAGCAGCCAGCAGGGGGGCGGTGGCTACACCTTC. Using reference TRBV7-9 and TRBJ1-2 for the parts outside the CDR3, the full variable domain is DTGVSQNPRHKITKRGQNVTFRCDPISEHNRLYWYRQTLGQGPEFLTYFQNEAQLEKSRLLSDRFSAERPKGSFSTLEIQRTEQGDSAMYLCASSQQGGGGYTFGSGTRLTVV.

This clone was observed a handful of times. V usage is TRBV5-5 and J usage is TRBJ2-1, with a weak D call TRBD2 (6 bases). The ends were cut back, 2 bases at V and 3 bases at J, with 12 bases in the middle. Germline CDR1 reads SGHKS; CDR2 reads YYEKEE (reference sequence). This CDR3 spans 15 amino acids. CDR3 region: CASSFSGGNYNEQFF. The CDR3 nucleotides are TGTGCCAGCAGCTTTAGCGGAGGCAACTACAATGAGCAGTTCTTC.

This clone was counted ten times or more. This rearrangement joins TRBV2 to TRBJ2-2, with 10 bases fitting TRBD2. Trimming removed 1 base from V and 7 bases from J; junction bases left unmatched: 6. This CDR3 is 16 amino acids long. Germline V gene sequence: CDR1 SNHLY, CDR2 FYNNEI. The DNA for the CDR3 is TGTGCCAGCAGTGAAGTTACTAGCGGGGCGGGCGGGGAGCTGTTTTTT. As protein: CASSEVTSGAGGELFF.